Listed here is a single TCR beta chain. Its antigen remains unidentified. The sample holds other DNA sequences that translate to the same CDR3. This record comes from a study of CD8+ T cells in alopecia areata. It was from PBMCs that CD4+ and CD8+ T cells were sorted. Extraction of RNA preceded its reverse transcription into cDNA, which served as the sequencing template. Sequencing used immunoSEQ multiplex PCR; TCRdb keeps in-frame clones, though not all of them. The data contain some 110,000 clones, about 61% of them singletons. Findings and caveats of the study: Higher clonality than in normal scalp was seen in lesional scalp, especially alopecia totalis/universalis.

Germline CDR1 is SGHVS and CDR2 is FNYEAQ. The CDR3 runs 14 residues. V lost 5 bases, J lost 0 bases, and 10 bases lay in between. Sequenced material: CD4+ T cells sorted from blood. The V and J genes are TRBV7-6 and TRBJ1-1, with D hard to call. The TCR originated in a human donor in good health. CDR3 residues: CASSPGRVNTEAFF. DNA of the CDR3: TGTGCCAGCAGCCCGGGAAGGGTGAACACTGAAGCTTTCTTT.